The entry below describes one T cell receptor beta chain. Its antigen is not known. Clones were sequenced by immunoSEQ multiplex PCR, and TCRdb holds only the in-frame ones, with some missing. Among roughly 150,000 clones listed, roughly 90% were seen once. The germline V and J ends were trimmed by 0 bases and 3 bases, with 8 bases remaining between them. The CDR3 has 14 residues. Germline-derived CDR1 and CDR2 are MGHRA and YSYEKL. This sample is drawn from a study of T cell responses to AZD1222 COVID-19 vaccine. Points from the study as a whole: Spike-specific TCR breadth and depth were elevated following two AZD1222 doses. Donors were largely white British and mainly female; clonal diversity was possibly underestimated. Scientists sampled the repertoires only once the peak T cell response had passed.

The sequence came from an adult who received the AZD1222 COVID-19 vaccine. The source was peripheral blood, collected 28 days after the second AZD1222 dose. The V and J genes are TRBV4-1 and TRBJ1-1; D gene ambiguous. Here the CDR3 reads CASSQDESYTEAFF. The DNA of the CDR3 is TGCGCCAGCAGCCAAGATGAGTCATACACTGAAGCTTTCTTT.